The 13 T cell receptor beta chains given below trace back to one sample, sequenced in a study of T cells in localized non-small cell lung cancer. TCRdb keeps only in-frame clones here, not all; method: immunoSEQ multiplex PCR. This sample carries 20,000 to 25,000 clones, more than 85% of them seen once, and the ten largest clones take approximately 24%. The specimen was PBMCs, collected before any cancer treatment. The receptors derive from a man between 40 and 69 years old with stage II squamous cell lung carcinoma.

The chain combines TRBV27 with TRBJ2-7, with D unresolved. Germline-derived CDR1 and CDR2 are MNHEY and SMNVEV (reference sequence). CDR3 length equals 11 residues. Trimming removed 3 bases from V and 3 bases from J, with 3 bases in between. CDR3 sequence (DNA): TGTGCCAGCAGTTTTGGCTACGAGCAGTACTTC. This gives the protein CASSFGYEQYF.

This clone was observed a handful of times. This chain uses TRBV6-1 with TRBJ2-6; D is possibly TRBD2 (5 bases). The CDR3 covers 15 residues. Germline V gene lookup returns CDR1 MNHNS and CDR2 SASEGT. V gave up 4 bases and J gave up 4 bases, with 11 bases separating them. CDR3 sequence (DNA): TGTGCCAGCAGTGTCTCCGGGGAAGGGGCCAACGTCCTGACTTTC. It is translated as CASSVSGEGANVLTF.

The genes are TRBV27 and TRBJ2-7, with D possibly matching TRBD1 (5 bases). The CDR3 loop spans 13 amino acids. V lost 3 bases, J lost 4 bases, and 10 bases lay in between. Germline V gives CDR1 MNHEY, CDR2 SMNVEV (reference sequence). The CDR3: CASSLQGAYEQYF. Here the CDR3 DNA reads TGTGCCAGCAGTTTGCAGGGCGCGTACGAGCAGTACTTC.

The rearrangement joins TRBV18 to TRBJ2-2; a possible D gene is TRBD2 (5 bases). CDR3 length: 13 residues. V was shortened by 6 bases and J by 6 bases, with 11 bases between the two germline ends. Germline V gives CDR1 KGHSH, CDR2 LQKENI. CDR3: CASSLAVAGELFF. CDR3 coding DNA: TGTGCCAGCTCCCTAGCCGTCGCCGGGGAGCTGTTTTTT.

The V call is TRBV4-1, the J call TRBJ1-2, with a tentative D call TRBD1 (5 bases). V dropped 0 bases and J dropped 8 bases, with 10 bases sitting between them. CDR3 length: 13 amino acids. Looked up from germline, CDR1 is MGHRA and CDR2 is YSYEKL. The DNA for the CDR3 is TGCGCCAGCAGCCAAGAAGGCAGGGTGGGCTACACCTTC. This gives the protein CASSQEGRVGYTF.

This chain connects TRBV15 to TRBJ2-7; 13 bases are a match to TRBD2. V shed 5 bases and J 3 bases; nucleotides not matched to a gene: 4. CDR1 is LNHNV and CDR2 is YYDKDF in the germline V gene (reference sequence). The CDR3 covers 15 residues. The chain's CDR3 is CATSRRTSGSYEQYF. CDR3 DNA sequence: TGTGCCACCAGCCGTAGGACTAGCGGGAGCTACGAGCAGTACTTC.

This chain uses TRBV19 with TRBJ2-1; 10 bases map to TRBD2. Trimming took 4 bases from V and 4 from J; bases not matched to a gene: 4. The CDR3 covers 15 residues. The germline V gene has CDR1 LNHDA and CDR2 SQIVND (reference sequence). The CDR3 coding sequence is TGTGCCAGTAGTACCTCAGCGGGAGGGTACAATGAGCAGTTCTTC. This translates into CASSTSAGGYNEQFF.

This clone came up a few times. The CDR3 DNA reads as TGTGCCAGCAGCTCCGGGCCAGGTAAAAATCAGCCCCAGCATTTT. This encodes CASSSGPGKNQPQHF. The rearrangement links TRBV7-9 to TRBJ1-5; D remains unclear. CDR1 and CDR2 from the germline V gene are SEHNR and FQNEAQ (reference sequence). This CDR3 has 15 residues. The V gene lost 4 bases and the J gene lost 4 bases, with 14 bases spanning the gap.

This clone was recorded only once. The V gene is TRBV6-5, the J gene TRBJ2-7; D is unresolved. This CDR3 has 14 residues. CDR1 is MNHEY and CDR2 is SVGAGI in the germline V gene. Trimming pared 0 bases from V and 3 bases from J, leaving 9 bases between. CDR3 coding DNA: TGTGCCAGCAGTTACTCCGGATATTTCTACGAGCAGTACTTC. Its protein product is CASSYSGYFYEQYF.

The rearrangement uses TRBV29-1 and TRBJ2-7; D gene ambiguous. This CDR3 spans 16 amino acids. In germline, CDR1 is SQVTM, CDR2 ANQGSEA. V lost 6 bases and J lost 2, with 23 bases in between. Written as DNA, the CDR3 is TGCAGCGTAGTCCAATTAACGACACTCTATACCTACGAGCAGTACTTC. Translation: CSVVQLTTLYTYEQYF.

J is TRBJ1-1 and V is TRBV10-3; a weak D match, TRBD1 (5 bases). The length of the CDR3 is 13 residues. The ends were cut back, 10 bases at V and 8 bases at J, with 20 bases in the middle. Germline V CDR1 and CDR2: ENHRY, SYGVKD. The CDR3 nucleotides read TGTGCCACCCTAGGACAAGGGAAAGAGGAAGCTTTCTTT. Translating gives CATLGQGKEEAFF.

This clone occurred once. The chain links TRBV28 to TRBJ2-1; tentative D call: TRBD1 (5 bases). V was trimmed by 6 bases and J by 5 bases, leaving 17 bases between them. The CDR3 is 15 amino acids. Germline V gene data show CDR1 as MDHEN and CDR2 as SYDVKM. The chain's CDR3 is CASSSTGHDNNEQFF. CDR3 coding DNA: TGTGCCAGCAGCTCCACCGGACACGATAACAATGAGCAGTTCTTC.

This clone came up once. The chain combines TRBV7-6 with TRBJ1-3; no reliable D call. Trimming pared 2 bases from V and 3 bases from J, leaving 11 bases between. CDR1 SGHVS and CDR2 FNYEAQ come from the germline V gene. The CDR3 consists of 15 residues. The CDR3 DNA follows: TGTGCCAGCAGCTTACGGGGTTCTGTTGGAAACACCATATATTTT. It codes for CASSLRGSVGNTIYF.